Given below is one T cell receptor (beta chain) in context. The germline V gene has CDR1 SGHRS and CDR2 YFSETQ. There are 18 residues in the CDR3. V lost 3 bases to trimming and J lost 0 bases, with 16 bases between them. The data were obtained in a study of blood T cell repertoires in COVID-19. Study overall: Material from acute and convalescent COVID-19 was sourced from the United States, Italy and Spain. In each case, the material was cDNA or gDNA derived from T cells, B-cell-depleted T cells, or PBMCs.

How the authors handled the data: Estimation of nucleated cell counts was performed using reference gene primer amplification. TCRdb's copy holds only in-frame clones and misses some; the assay was immunoSEQ multiplex PCR. The D gene and trimming were derived from the DNA, and the V and J assignments and clone size from that table. The data contain tens of thousands of clones, 89% of them singletons. The receptor's source is a man aged 55-75 years with acute or convalescent COVID-19. This chain links TRBV5-1 with TRBJ2-6; D is possibly TRBD1 (5 bases). Sequenced sample: peripheral blood. In nucleotides, the CDR3 is TGCGCCAGCAGCTCACCCCACCTGACAGTCTCTGGGGCCAACGTCCTGACTTTC. Its translation: CASSSPHLTVSGANVLTF.